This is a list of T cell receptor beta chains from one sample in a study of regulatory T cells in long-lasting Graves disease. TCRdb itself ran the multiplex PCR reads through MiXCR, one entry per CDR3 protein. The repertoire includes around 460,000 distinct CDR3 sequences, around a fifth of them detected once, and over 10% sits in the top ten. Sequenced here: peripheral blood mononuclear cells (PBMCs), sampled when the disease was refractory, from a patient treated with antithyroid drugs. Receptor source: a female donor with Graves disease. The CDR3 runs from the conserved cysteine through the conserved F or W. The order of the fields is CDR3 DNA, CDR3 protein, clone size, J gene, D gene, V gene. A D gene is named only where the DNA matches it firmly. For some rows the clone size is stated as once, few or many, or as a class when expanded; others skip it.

CDR3nt: TGTGCCAGCACCGACGGACAGGCCTACGAGCAGTACTTC
CDR3aa: CASTDGQAYEQYF
abundance: .
j_gene: TRBJ2-7
d_gene: TRBD1
v_gene: TRBV7-2

CDR3nt: TGTGCCAGCAGCGTAGGGGTGGCAGCCATTTACGAGCAGTACTTC
CDR3aa: CASSVGVAAIYEQYF
abundance: .
j_gene: TRBJ2-7
d_gene: .
v_gene: TRBV9

CDR3nt: TGTGCCAGCAGTGATGGGGAGACCTACGAGCAGTACTTC
CDR3aa: CASSDGETYEQYF
abundance: .
j_gene: TRBJ2-7
d_gene: .
v_gene: TRBV6-2/TRBV6-3

CDR3nt: TGTGCCAGCAGCCGGGACAGTGGCTTCTACGAGCAGTACTTC
CDR3aa: CASSRDSGFYEQYF
abundance: few
j_gene: TRBJ2-7
d_gene: TRBD1
v_gene: TRBV7-2

CDR3nt: TGCAGTGCTAGTAGCGGGGTCGGCACAGATACGCAGTATTTT
CDR3aa: CSASSGVGTDTQYF
abundance: .
j_gene: TRBJ2-3
d_gene: TRBD2
v_gene: TRBV20-1

CDR3nt: TGTGCCAGCAGCCAAGGGACCGTCGGGGATTCACCCCTCCACTTT
CDR3aa: CASSQGTVGDSPLHF
abundance: .
j_gene: TRBJ1-6
d_gene: .
v_gene: TRBV3-1

CDR3nt: TGTGCCAGCAGTATACAGGGCATGAACACTGAAGCTTTCTTT
CDR3aa: CASSIQGMNTEAFF
abundance: .
j_gene: TRBJ1-1
d_gene: .
v_gene: TRBV27

CDR3nt: TGTGCCAGCAGCGGGACAGGGGTCACTGAAGCTTTCTTT
CDR3aa: CASSGTGVTEAFF
abundance: many
j_gene: TRBJ1-1
d_gene: TRBD1
v_gene: TRBV12-3/TRBV12-4

CDR3nt: TGTGCCAGCAGCTTCAGACAGGCATACCAAGAGACCCAGTACTTC
CDR3aa: CASSFRQAYQETQYF
abundance: few
j_gene: TRBJ2-5
d_gene: .
v_gene: TRBV5-6

CDR3nt: TGCAGTGCGAAACAGGTTGCAAGCTCCTACGAGCAGTACTTC
CDR3aa: CSAKQVASSYEQYF
abundance: many
j_gene: TRBJ2-7
d_gene: .
v_gene: TRBV20-1

CDR3nt: TGTGCCATAGGGGAGAACACTGAAGCTTTCTTT
CDR3aa: CAIGENTEAFF
abundance: many
j_gene: TRBJ1-1
d_gene: .
v_gene: TRBV28

CDR3nt: TGTGCCAGCAGTCCCCAAGGGGCGGGGAGCAATCAGCCCCAGCATTTT
CDR3aa: CASSPQGAGSNQPQHF
abundance: many
j_gene: TRBJ1-5
d_gene: .
v_gene: TRBV2

CDR3nt: TGTGCCAGCACCCCTGGGGACAGGGGAAACATTCAGTACTTC
CDR3aa: CASTPGDRGNIQYF
abundance: many
j_gene: TRBJ2-4
d_gene: TRBD1
v_gene: TRBV28

CDR3nt: TGTGCCAGCAGCCAAGGACTAGCGGACGCAACCGGGGAGCTGTTTTTT
CDR3aa: CASSQGLADATGELFF
abundance: few
j_gene: TRBJ2-2
d_gene: TRBD2
v_gene: TRBV3-1

CDR3nt: TGTGCCAGCAGTTCGGGGGGACATAATTCACCCCTCCACTTT
CDR3aa: CASSSGGHNSPLHF
abundance: few
j_gene: TRBJ1-6
d_gene: .
v_gene: TRBV12-3/TRBV12-4

CDR3nt: TGTGCCAGCAGCCAGCCCCGTGGGAGGAACACTGAAGCTTTCTTT
CDR3aa: CASSQPRGRNTEAFF
abundance: few
j_gene: TRBJ1-1
d_gene: .
v_gene: TRBV14